Included here is one T cell receptor beta chain sequence, with context. CDR1 and CDR2 from the germline V gene are SNHLY and FYNNEI. V was cut by 7 bases and J by 5 bases, with 17 bases left in between. The CDR3 is made up of 14 amino acids. These data belong to a study of blood T cell repertoires in COVID-19. Study-level background: From T cells, B-cell-depleted T cells, or PBMCs came the material, which was cDNA or gDNA.

Method: immunoSEQ multiplex PCR; TCRdb's copy keeps in-frame clones and lacks some. The table includes fewer than 150,000 clones, around 80% detected once. This clonotype was sampled from a woman older than 75 in a cohort sampled during active or convalescent COVID-19. The source material was peripheral blood. V usage is TRBV2 and J usage is TRBJ2-5, with D possibly matching TRBD1 (5 bases). The CDR3 protein is CASTAGFLGETQYF. The CDR3 nucleotides read TGTGCCAGCACCGCAGGGTTTCTCGGGGAGACCCAGTACTTC.